This T cell receptor (beta chain) was retrieved from a study of blood T cell repertoires in COVID-19 (TCRdb year 2020). Describing the broader study: Collaborator samples came from the United States, Italy and Spain and covered acute and convalescent phases of COVID-19. The prospective study material was composed of cDNA or gDNA derived from T cells, B-cell-depleted T cells, or PBMCs. Deeply sampled blood TCRbeta repertoires from subjects exposed to, actively infected with, or recovered from COVID-19 were included in the dataset. The repertoires were released in a freely available public database intended as a resource for research on the immune response to SARS-CoV-2. The samples were drawn from two sources: the first 160 participants of the ongoing ImmuneRACE study, and 1,000 to 1,500 subjects contributed by 6 global collaborators. Sample metadata almost always included a de-identified subject ID, COVID-19 status, age in years and sex. Where available, HLA class I and class II types were obtained from metadata supplied by the sample provider rather than from assay-based typing.

The immunoSEQ Assay, a bias-controlled multiplex PCR, was used to amplify TCRbeta CDR3 regions from genomic DNA. In the authors' own workflow: Within the assay, amplification of reference gene primers was used to estimate how many nucleated cells each sample contained. To quantify the absolute abundance of each unique TCRbeta CDR3 rearrangement, sequence reads were collapsed and filtered. Productive Simpson clonality was computed per sample as the square root of Simpson's diversity index over productive rearrangements. TCRdb retrieved this table from immuneACCESS and kept in-frame rearrangements only. Not all clones are present; in checked studies, unresolved V genes account for under half, and no reason is known for the remainder. The D gene and trimming were derived from the DNA, and the V and J assignments and clone size from that table. In all, the sample holds about 470,000 clones, and roughly 87% of those were seen once. Of the sample, 0.7% is held by the ten largest clones.

Participants in the prospective study were aged about 18 to 95 years, lived in some 24 United States geographic areas, and enrolled through a virtual design. In the prospective study, cohorts were assigned on the basis of participant-reported clinical history obtained from a screening survey and a study questionnaire. For ImmuneRACE Cohort 3, a participant was defined as recovered based on two consecutive negative NP/OP PCR tests, clearance by a healthcare professional, or resolution of symptoms. Each participant in the prospective study had whole blood, serum and a nasopharyngeal or oropharyngeal swab collected by mobile phlebotomists. Additional blood draws and questionnaires over an approximately 2-month period could optionally be provided by prospective study participants. Before DNA extraction, prospective study blood samples were shipped either frozen or at room temperature. In the germline V gene, CDR1 corresponds to SGHTA and CDR2 to FQGNSA. The CDR3 starts with the cysteine, ends with the phenylalanine, and has 13 residues. Just CDR3 DNA is preserved here, 39 bases in frame from base 1. V is pared back by 0 bases and J by 7 bases, with 10 bases lying between the germline termini.

To note about this clone: It lacks a known antigen. Nothing much larger sits one base from this clone, and base qualities are not available.

What the authors observed across the whole study: The quantity of clinical and demographic metadata differed by source and by participant and was supplied without curation.

Sequenced sample: PBMCs or T cells enriched from blood (not recorded which). The receptor comes from a woman under 30 who had recovered from COVID-19. This chain is built from TRBV7-2 and TRBJ2-7; TRBD2 is perhaps the D gene, given 5 matching bases. The sequence in DNA is TGTGCCAGCAGCTTAGCTAGCTCGGGGGAGCAGTACTTC. This encodes CASSLASSGEQYF.